The rows below give T cell receptor beta chains drawn from one sample of a study of preoperative IRX-2 immunotherapy in early breast cancer. The protocol was immunoSEQ multiplex PCR, while the TCRdb copy is restricted to in-frame clones and leaves out a portion. Among about 23,000 clones listed, 95% were seen once. The input for sequencing was tumor tissue, taken after IRX-2 immunotherapy. The receptors were sampled from a human donor with breast cancer. Each CDR3 is given with its conserved first and last residue. A D gene is named only where the DNA matches it firmly. For some rows the clone size is stated as once, few or many, or as a class when expanded; others skip it.

d_gene	abundance	v_gene	j_gene	CDR3aa	CDR3nt
TRBD2	once	TRBV15	TRBJ2-1	CATSRAQVAGKFF	TGTGCCACCAGCAGAGCCCAGGTAGCGGGTAAGTTCTTC
TRBD1	-	TRBV7-2	TRBJ1-5	CASSEQGSRQPQHF	TGTGCCAGCAGCGAACAGGGGAGTAGGCAGCCCCAGCATTTT
TRBD2	-	TRBV4-2	TRBJ2-3	CASSQESGTRQYF	TGTGCCAGCAGCCAAGAAAGCGGGACCCGGCAGTATTTT
-	-	TRBV4-2	TRBJ2-1	CASSQVFGRTMQFF	TGTGCCAGCAGCCAAGTCTTCGGTCGGACTATGCAGTTCTTC
TRBD1	-	TRBV5-1	TRBJ1-5	CASSLGGTGGDQPQHF	TGCGCCAGCAGCTTGGGGGGGACAGGGGGGGATCAGCCCCAGCATTTT
TRBD2	-	TRBV19	TRBJ2-1	CASSPGTTDYNEQFF	TGTGCCAGTAGTCCGGGGACTACCGATTACAATGAGCAGTTCTTC
TRBD2	-	TRBV7-3	TRBJ2-3	CASSFGGGFTDTQYF	TGTGCCAGCAGCTTTGGGGGGGGATTCACAGATACGCAGTATTTT
-	-	TRBV7-8	TRBJ2-5	CASSLGSFQETQYF	TGTGCCAGCAGCTTAGGTAGTTTCCAAGAGACCCAGTACTTC
-	-	TRBV19	TRBJ1-2	CASSISSNYGYTF	TGTGCCAGTAGTATCTCCAGCAACTATGGCTACACCTTC
-	-	TRBV28	TRBJ2-2	CASSLAGSNTGELFF	TGTGCCAGCAGTTTAGCAGGGTCGAACACCGGGGAGCTGTTTTTT
-	once	TRBV30	TRBJ2-7	CAWKLGVEQYF	TGTGCCTGGAAACTTGGCGTGGAGCAGTACTTC
-	-	TRBV18	TRBJ1-4	CASSPLGSTNEKLFF	TGTGCCAGCTCACCGCTGGGGTCCACTAATGAAAAACTGTTTTTT
TRBD2	-	TRBV28	TRBJ2-3	CASSPAGLASTDTQYF	TGTGCCAGCAGCCCGGCGGGACTAGCATCTACAGATACGCAGTATTTT
-	-	TRBV19	TRBJ2-5	CASSVQLLRGETQYF	TGTGCCAGTAGCGTTCAACTATTGAGGGGAGAGACCCAGTACTTC
-	-	TRBV10-2	TRBJ2-7	CASTASSYEQYF	TGCGCCAGCACGGCCAGCTCCTACGAGCAGTACTTC
TRBD1	-	TRBV19	TRBJ2-7	CASSIVVGTGAHEQYF	TGTGCCAGTAGTATAGTGGTTGGGACAGGGGCCCACGAGCAGTACTTC
-	-	TRBV6-5	TRBJ2-7	CASSAPRVSNYEQYF	TGTGCCAGCAGCGCCCCCAGGGTATCGAACTACGAGCAGTACTTC
-	-	TRBV7-9	TRBJ1-1	CASSLAQSRGGAFF	TGTGCCAGCAGCTTAGCACAGTCTCGGGGCGGAGCTTTCTTT
-	-	TRBV18	TRBJ2-5	CASSPRSGETQYF	TGTGCCAGCTCACCACGGTCTGGAGAGACCCAGTACTTC
-	-	TRBV4-1	TRBJ2-1	CASSQDAGPNEQFF	TGCGCCAGCAGCCAAGATGCGGGGCCGAATGAGCAGTTCTTC
-	-	TRBV28	TRBJ2-1	CASSLGGASEQFF	TGTGCCAGCAGTTTGGGGGGGGCAAGTGAGCAGTTCTTC
TRBD2	-	TRBV23-1	TRBJ2-5	CASSPSILSGRLKRGQYF	TGCGCCAGCAGTCCCTCCATCTTAAGCGGGAGGCTCAAGAGAGGCCAGTACTTC
-	-	TRBV19	TRBJ2-7	CASSFNPSVEQYF	TGTGCCAGTAGTTTCAACCCGTCGGTCGAGCAGTACTTC
-	-	TRBV5-1	TRBJ2-3	CASSNRAHEDTQYF	TGCGCCAGCAGCAACCGGGCCCACGAAGATACGCAGTATTTT
TRBD2	few	TRBV6-1	TRBJ2-1	CASSETAGGVDEQFF	TGTGCCAGCAGTGAAACGGCGGGAGGGGTAGATGAGCAGTTCTTC
-	-	TRBV7-8	TRBJ2-7	CASSLGTGTYEQYF	TGTGCCAGCAGCTTAGGCACTGGAACCTACGAGCAGTACTTC
-	-	TRBV19	TRBJ1-3	CASKEGEISGNTIYF	TGTGCCAGTAAGGAGGGGGAGATCTCTGGAAACACCATATATTTT
TRBD2	-	TRBV27	TRBJ2-7	CASTLSRGGAYEQYF	TGTGCCAGCACTCTTTCCCGGGGGGGGGCATACGAGCAGTACTTC
-	-	TRBV27	TRBJ1-5	CASSFHREGSQPQHF	TGTGCCAGCAGTTTCCACAGGGAAGGCAGTCAGCCCCAGCATTTT
-	-	TRBV9	TRBJ1-3	CASSVGSGVDRWVTQNTIYF	TGTGCCAGCAGCGTAGGGTCAGGGGTTGACCGTTGGGTCACGCAAAACACCATATATTTT
TRBD1	-	TRBV19	TRBJ1-1	CASSMRNLLEGASAEAFF	TGTGCCAGTAGTATGAGGAATCTGTTGGAGGGGGCCAGCGCTGAAGCTTTCTTT
TRBD2	-	TRBV27	TRBJ2-3	CASSYTGGQGDTQYF	TGTGCCAGCAGTTATACGGGAGGGCAGGGAGATACGCAGTATTTT
-	-	TRBV29-1	TRBJ1-5	CSARQGDQPQHF	TGCAGCGCCCGACAAGGAGATCAGCCCCAGCATTTT
-	once	TRBV28	TRBJ2-7	CASSRGAPYEQYF	TGTGCCAGCAGTAGGGGGGCTCCCTACGAGCAGTACTTC
TRBD1	-	TRBV5-8	TRBJ1-5	CASSQGQGNQPQHF	TGTGCCAGCAGCCAGGGACAGGGCAATCAGCCCCAGCATTTT
TRBD1	-	TRBV6-1	TRBJ2-6	CASSEGDRAGANVLTF	TGTGCCAGCAGTGAAGGGGACAGGGCTGGGGCCAACGTCCTGACTTTC
-	-	TRBV4-3	TRBJ2-4	CASSQVGGGGDIQYF	TGCGCCAGCAGCCAAGTAGGAGGGGGCGGTGACATTCAGTACTTC
-	-	TRBV6-6	TRBJ1-1	CASSYSIHTEAFF	TGTGCCAGCAGTTACTCGATCCACACTGAAGCTTTCTTT
-	-	TRBV9	TRBJ2-1	CASSADSYNEQFF	TGTGCCAGCAGCGCGGACAGTTACAATGAGCAGTTCTTC
TRBD2	-	TRBV5-4	TRBJ2-5	CASSDKREGQETQYF	TGTGCCAGCAGTGACAAGCGGGAGGGCCAAGAGACCCAGTACTTC
-	-	TRBV28	TRBJ1-2	CASSYGQTPNYGYTF	TGTGCCAGCAGCTATGGACAAACTCCTAACTATGGCTACACCTTC